This is a list of T cell receptor gamma chains from one sample in a study of intestinal T cells in coeliac disease. TCRdb applied CATT to the multiplex PCR reads for clone calling. The sample includes more than 350 gamma-chain clones, roughly 53% of them seen just once. Sequenced sample: a duodenal biopsy. The source of these receptors is a human donor with celiac disease. The CDR3 runs from the conserved cysteine through the conserved F or W. Fields, in order: J gene, V gene, CDR3 protein.

TRGJ1/TRGJ2	TRGV9	CALVGGARGLNYYKKLF
TRGJ1/TRGJ2	TRGV4	CATWDNYYKKLF
TRGJ1/TRGJ2	TRGV3	CATWDRRDIRKLF
TRGJ1/TRGJ2	TRGV4	CATWDERASHKKLF
TRGJP1	TRGV2	CATWATGWFKIF
TRGJ1/TRGJ2	TRGV4	CAPGMGGGNVF
TRGJ1/TRGJ2	TRGV5	CATWDRRSGCYKKLF
TRGJ1/TRGJ2	TRGV8	CATWEKKEDYYKKLF
TRGJ1/TRGJ2	TRGV8	CAPPTLISYKKLF
TRGJ1/TRGJ2	TRGV8	CAPGIGPLNYYKKLF
TRGJ1/TRGJ2	TRGV8	CATWDGHYKKLF
TRGJP1	TRGV4	CAHLLRGRTTGWFKIF
TRGJP1	TRGV4	CATWITGYTTGWFKIF
TRGJP1	TRGV10	CAAWDCGWFKIF
TRGJ1/TRGJ2	TRGV4	CATWPTPYYKKLF
TRGJP1	TRGV10	CAAWDPETTGWFKIF
TRGJ1/TRGJ2	TRGV8	CATWIGPLNYYKKLF
TRGJ1/TRGJ2	TRGV3	CATWAGKEKLF
TRGJ1/TRGJ2	TRGV4	CATWDANYKKLF
TRGJ1/TRGJ2	TRGV2	CATWDFRCYYKKLF
TRGJ1/TRGJ2	TRGV9	CALWGSYYKKLF
TRGJ1/TRGJ2	TRGV8	CAPRLSISYKKLF
TRGJ1/TRGJ2	TRGV10	CAAWDYPYYKKLF
TRGJ1/TRGJ2	TRGV2	CAPGTGQNYYKKLF
TRGJP1	TRGV8	CATLGDTGWFKIF
TRGJ1/TRGJ2	TRGV4	CATPYKKLF
TRGJP2	TRGV2	CATWDGLVIWIKTF
TRGJ1/TRGJ2	TRGV3	CATWDRRELF
TRGJ1/TRGJ2	TRGV4	CAPGMREFYYKKLF
TRGJ1/TRGJ2	TRGV10	CAAWEINYYKKLF
TRGJP2	TRGV9	CACGRWNSSDWIKTF
TRGJ1/TRGJ2	TRGV4	CAHLGDWKKLF
TRGJ1/TRGJ2	TRGV8	CAPRDGHYYKKLF
TRGJP1	TRGV10	CAAWEPTGWFKIF
TRGJ1/TRGJ2	TRGV4	CAHLGNYYKKLF
TRGJ1/TRGJ2	TRGV5	CATWDRPGIIKKLF
TRGJ1/TRGJ2	TRGV2	CAPGRDYKKLF